This T cell receptor (beta chain) came from a study of blood T cell dynamics during melanoma immunotherapy. Study-wide background: Standard first-line treatment here was pembrolizumab or nivolumab plus ipilimumab in metastatic melanoma.

Indicated time point: week 3, after first cycle of checkpoint inhibitor. Prior systemic cancer therapy, immunosuppressant use and other active malignancies excluded patients. Per the germline V gene, CDR1 is SGHTA and CDR2 is FQGNSA. The ends lost 7 bases at V and 0 bases at J; junction bases unmatched: 10. The CDR3 extends over 16 amino acids. TCRdb keeps only in-frame clones here, not all; method: immunoSEQ multiplex PCR. The sample has 11,000 or so clones, roughly 83% seen once. The chain joins TRBV7-2 to TRBJ2-3; 7 nucleotides agree with TRBD2. The sample was blood, taken from a patient treated with checkpoint blockade. This TCR was sampled from a human donor with melanoma. The CDR3 spells CASTLLGGSSTDTQYF. DNA of the CDR3: TGTGCCAGCACCCTTTTGGGGGGGTCTAGCACAGATACGCAGTATTTT. The full variable domain, with the rest looked up from reference TRBV7-2 and TRBJ2-3, is GAGVSQSPSNKVTEKGKDVELRCDPISGHTALYWYRQSLGQGLEFLIYFQGNSAPDKSGLPSDRFSAERTGGSVSTLTIQRTQQEDSAVYLCASTLLGGSSTDTQYFGPGTRLTVL.